The TCR beta chain described here comes from a study of sequential checkpoint blockade in melanoma. Study-wide background: Each arm's sequence ended with maintenance nivolumab.

There are 13 residues in the CDR3. Per the germline V gene, CDR1 is SGHAT and CDR2 is FQNNGV. V was clipped by 1 base and J by 5 bases, with 8 bases between them. The treatment denotes: randomized to nivolumab then ipilimumab (arm A) or the reverse (arm B). No patient had prior DNA-damaging chemotherapy. Sorted cells were live CD3+CD8+, lacking CD19 and CD56, from PBMCs. Measured with immunoSEQ multiplex PCR; TCRdb has only the in-frame clones, and not every one. Found here are 30,000 to 40,000 clones, roughly 88% of them singletons; the top ten hold approximately 12%. The V gene is TRBV11-2, the J gene TRBJ1-1, with D tentatively TRBD1 (5 bases). Sequencing used CD8+ T cells sorted from blood (inferred from file names), obtained from a patient given nivolumab and ipilimumab in sequence. This TCR was recovered from a human donor with melanoma. CDR3: CASSLAAGTEAFF. CDR3 sequence (DNA): TGTGCCAGCAGCTTAGCGGCAGGGACTGAAGCTTTCTTT.